Following are 6 T cell receptor beta chains from one sample sequenced in a study of shared clonotypes between healthy human individuals. Assay: immunoSEQ multiplex PCR; the TCRdb copy retains only in-frame clones and omits some. Here the sample spans 2,500,000 or so clones, 90% to 95% being singletons. The sequencing sample was made of naive CD4+ T cells sorted from blood. Regarding subset: CD45RA+ positively selected. The receptors here all came from a man aged 18 to 29 in good health.

The V call is TRBV28, the J call TRBJ2-3; D ambiguous. V lost 5 bases and J 6 bases, leaving 6 bases between the germline ends. Germline CDR1 and CDR2: MDHEN and SYDVKM. The CDR3 has 11 amino acids. In DNA form, the CDR3 reads TGTGCCAGCAGTGCGAGGGATACGCAGTATTTT. The encoded protein is CASSARDTQYF.

With regard to this clone: Other DNA variants within this sample encode the same CDR3. J is TRBJ1-2 and V is TRBV6-5; D remains ambiguous. V lost 0 bases, J lost 7 bases, and 6 bases lay in between. Germline V gene lookup returns CDR1 MNHEY and CDR2 SVGAGI. CDR3 length: 12 amino acids. The CDR3 reads CASSYSGGGYTF. The CDR3 DNA reads TGTGCCAGCAGTTACTCGGGAGGTGGCTACACCTTC.

This clone was recorded a few times. This CDR3 is also generated by other DNA sequences in the sample. The chain has TRBV7-2 and TRBJ2-1, with D hard to call. The CDR3 totals 13 residues. V was cut by 7 bases and J by 0 bases, with 7 bases left in between. Germline V gene lookup returns CDR1 SGHTA and CDR2 FQGNSA. CDR3 sequence (DNA): TGTGCCAGCACCCTAAGCTCCTACAATGAGCAGTTCTTC. Its translation is CASTLSSYNEQFF.

This rearrangement joins TRBV19 to TRBJ1-2, with unresolved D. V lost 8 bases to trimming and J lost 5 bases, with 27 bases between them. The germline gives CDR1 LNHDA, CDR2 SQIVND (reference sequence). The CDR3 has 17 residues. The CDR3 protein is CASHYGLVSAPSYGYTF. DNA of the CDR3: TGTGCCAGTCACTATGGGCTCGTCTCAGCCCCCTCTTATGGCTACACCTTC.

V usage is TRBV6-6 and J usage is TRBJ2-7; perhaps TRBD2 as D (6 bases). Trimming left V 6 bases short and J 3 bases short, with 18 bases between. The CDR3 is made up of 15 amino acids. Germline V lookup: CDR1 MNHNY, CDR2 SVGAGI (reference sequence). For the CDR3, the DNA is TGTGCCAGCAGCGGACGGGAGATGAGGAACTACGAGCAGTACTTC. Protein product: CASSGREMRNYEQYF.

The chain links TRBV28 to TRBJ1-2, with 7 bases aligning to TRBD1. With V trimmed by 6 bases and J by 3 bases, 4 bases remained unmatched. The CDR3 spans 13 residues. From germline, CDR1 is MDHEN and CDR2 SYDVKM. CDR3 protein: CASRQGGDYGYTF. In DNA, the CDR3 is TGTGCCAGCAGGCAAGGGGGCGACTATGGCTACACCTTC.